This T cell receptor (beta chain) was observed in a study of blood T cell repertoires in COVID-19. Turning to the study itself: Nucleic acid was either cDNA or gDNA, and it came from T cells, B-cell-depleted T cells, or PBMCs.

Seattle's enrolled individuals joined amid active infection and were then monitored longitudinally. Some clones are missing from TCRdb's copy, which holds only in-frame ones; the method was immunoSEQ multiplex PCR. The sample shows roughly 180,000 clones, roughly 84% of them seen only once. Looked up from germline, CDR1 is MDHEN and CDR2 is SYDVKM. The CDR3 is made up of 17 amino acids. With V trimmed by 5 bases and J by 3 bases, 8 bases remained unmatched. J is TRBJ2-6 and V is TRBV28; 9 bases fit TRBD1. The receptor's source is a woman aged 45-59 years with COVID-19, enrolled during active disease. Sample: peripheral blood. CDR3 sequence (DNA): TGTGCCAGCAGTACCGGACAGGGGATCGGTGGGGCCAACGTCCTGACTTTC. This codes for CASSTGQGIGGANVLTF.